The T cell receptor beta chain described here comes from a study of early T cells in non-severe SARS-CoV-2 infection listed by TCRdb under 2021. Notes on the research overall: Because TCR sequencing relied on bulk RNA taken from unsorted whole blood, pairing of alpha and beta chains was not possible. Broad study findings and their caveats: VDJdb matching was skewed toward anti-spike CD8 responses and likely underestimated virus-specific expansions by missing private and CD4 specificities.

As concerns this clonotype: Its recognized antigen is unknown. No base quality values were provided; no much bigger clone lies one nucleotide off.

The library came from 5' RACE. Sequencing took place on a NextSeq 500. To correct for sequencing error and PCR bias, the TCR library protocol tagged individual cDNA molecules with unique molecular identifiers. Both TCR alpha and beta chains were sequenced, and tight co-correlation was observed between alpha and beta sequence abundances in each sample. Regarding the original processing steps: Decombinator V4 was used to annotate TCR sequences for V gene, J gene and CDR3. TCRs were defined as expanded if a significant change between any two time points was detected under a Poisson model with p below 0.0001. TCR abundances were normalised to the total number of TCRs sequenced per sample and expressed as counts per million. MAIT TCRs were defined by TRAV1-2 paired with TRAJ12, TRAJ20 or TRAJ33, and iNKT TCRs by TRAV10 paired with TRAJ18. VDJdb, accessed on 1 November 2021, was searched for TCRs annotated for CMV, EBV and SARS-CoV-2, and TCRs annotated for more than one antigen were excluded. In-frame beta chains were kept once TCRdb had trimmed the public reads at Q25 with fastp and called clones with MiXCR. All rows with the same CDR3 protein become a single entry with the most common DNA and genes. These V and J calls derive from TCRdb rather than the authors' analysis. The table for this sample lists some 60,000 distinct CDR3 sequences; 6% to 8.5% of them were counted only once. About 3.7% of the sample rests with the top ten.

This was a case-control study nested in a cohort of healthcare workers in London, UK, who had nasopharyngeal swab PCR tests and blood samples taken every week. Healthcare workers were recruited between 23 and 31 March 2020, during the week of the UK lockdown, and were followed weekly for up to about 15 weeks. As encoded in the germline V gene, CDR1 is KGHSH while CDR2 is LQKENI. The CDR3 measures 13 amino acids from cysteine to phenylalanine. The retained sequence is limited to the CDR3, 39 bases, with the frame set at the first base. V lost 5 bases and J lost 6 bases; the stretch between them is 13 bases long.

The material sequenced was whole blood. This chain is built from TRBV18 and TRBJ1-1; no D segment can be confidently identified. The clonotype originates from an adult who was a healthcare worker with PCR-confirmed SARS-CoV-2 infection or an uninfected control (not recorded which). The CDR3 sequence is CASSSRLSAEAFF. Here is the DNA: TGTGCCAGCTCAAGCAGACTGAGCGCTGAAGCTTTCTTT.